This T cell receptor beta chain was captured in a study of identical twins. Findings and caveats of the study: Among beta out-of-frame sequences, excess sharing between twins appeared weaker.

The CDR3 extends over 16 amino acids. The V end lost 0 bases, the J end lost 0 bases, and 11 bases lay between the germline ends. Germline V gene sequence: CDR1 MNHNY, CDR2 SVGAGI (reference sequence). TCRdb itself ran the 5' RACE reads through MiXCR, one entry per CDR3 protein. The table records some 1,600,000 distinct CDR3 sequences, less than 35% of them present only once. Every sampled donor was Caucasian and healthy. In its sample, this clonotype was seen a few times. Its antigen is still unknown. The sample consisted of cord blood. The TCR was taken from a newborn girl in good health. The chain has TRBV6-6 and TRBJ1-2; no firm D call. The CDR3 DNA reads TGTGCCAGCAGTTACTCACGGGGAGCGGCTAACTATGGCTACACCTTC. Protein: CASSYSRGAANYGYTF.